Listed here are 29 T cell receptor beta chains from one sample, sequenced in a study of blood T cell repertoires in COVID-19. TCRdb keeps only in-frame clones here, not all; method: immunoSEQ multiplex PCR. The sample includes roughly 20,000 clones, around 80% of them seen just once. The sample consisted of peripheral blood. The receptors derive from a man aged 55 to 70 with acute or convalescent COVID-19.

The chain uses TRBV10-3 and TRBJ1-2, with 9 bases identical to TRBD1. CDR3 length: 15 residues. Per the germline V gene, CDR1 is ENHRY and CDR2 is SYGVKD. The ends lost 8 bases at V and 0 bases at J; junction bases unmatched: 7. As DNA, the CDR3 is TGTGCCATCGCGGGACAGGGTGCGGCTAACTATGGCTACACCTTC. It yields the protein CAIAGQGAANYGYTF.

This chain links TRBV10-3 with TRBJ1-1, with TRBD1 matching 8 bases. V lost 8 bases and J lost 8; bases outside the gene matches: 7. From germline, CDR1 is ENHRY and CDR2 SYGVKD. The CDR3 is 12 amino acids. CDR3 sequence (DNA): TGTGCCATCGTAGACAGGGGCGAGGAAGCTTTCTTT. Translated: CAIVDRGEEAFF.

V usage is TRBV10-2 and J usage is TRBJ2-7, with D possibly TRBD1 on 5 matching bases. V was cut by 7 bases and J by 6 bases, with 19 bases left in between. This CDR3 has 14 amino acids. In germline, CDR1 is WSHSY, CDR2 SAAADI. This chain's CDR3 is CASTLGLGRFEQYF. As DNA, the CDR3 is TGCGCCAGCACTTTGGGGCTAGGCCGGTTCGAGCAGTACTTC.

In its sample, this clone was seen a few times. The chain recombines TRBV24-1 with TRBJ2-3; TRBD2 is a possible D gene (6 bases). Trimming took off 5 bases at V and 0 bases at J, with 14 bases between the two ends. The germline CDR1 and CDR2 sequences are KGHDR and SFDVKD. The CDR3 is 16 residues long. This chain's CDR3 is CATSGSGESSTDTQYF. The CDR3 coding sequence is TGTGCCACCAGTGGCTCGGGGGAGTCTAGCACAGATACGCAGTATTTT.

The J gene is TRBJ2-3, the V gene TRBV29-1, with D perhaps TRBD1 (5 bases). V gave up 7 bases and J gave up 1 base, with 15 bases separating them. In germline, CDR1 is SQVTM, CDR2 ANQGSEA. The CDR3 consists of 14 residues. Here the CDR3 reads CSAQGVYGTDTQYF. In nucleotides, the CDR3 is TGCAGCGCCCAAGGGGTATACGGCACAGATACGCAGTATTTT.

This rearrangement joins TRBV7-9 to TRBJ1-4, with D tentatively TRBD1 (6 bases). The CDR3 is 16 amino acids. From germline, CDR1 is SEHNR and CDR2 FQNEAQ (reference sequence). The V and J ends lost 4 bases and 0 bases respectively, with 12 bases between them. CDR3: CASSSQGPATNEKLFF. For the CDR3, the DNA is TGTGCCAGCAGCTCGCAGGGGCCAGCAACTAATGAAAAACTGTTTTTT. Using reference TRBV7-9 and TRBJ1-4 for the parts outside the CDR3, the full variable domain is DTGVSQNPRHKITKRGQNVTFRCDPISEHNRLYWYRQTLGQGPEFLTYFQNEAQLEKSRLLSDRFSAERPKGSFSTLEIQRTEQGDSAMYLCASSSQGPATNEKLFFGSGTQLSVL.

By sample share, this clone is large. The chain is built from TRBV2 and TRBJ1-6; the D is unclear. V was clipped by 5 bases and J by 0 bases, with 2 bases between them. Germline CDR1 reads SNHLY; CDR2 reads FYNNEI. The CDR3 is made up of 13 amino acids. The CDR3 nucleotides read TGTGCCAGCAGTCTCTCCTATAATTCACCCCTCCACTTT. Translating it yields CASSLSYNSPLHF. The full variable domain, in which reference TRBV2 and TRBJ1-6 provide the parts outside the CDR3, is EPEVTQTPSHQVTQMGQEVILRCVPISNHLYFYWYRQILGQKVEFLVSFYNNEISEKSEIFDDQFSVERPDGSNFTLKIRSTKLEDSAMYFCASSLSYNSPLHFGNGTRLTVT.

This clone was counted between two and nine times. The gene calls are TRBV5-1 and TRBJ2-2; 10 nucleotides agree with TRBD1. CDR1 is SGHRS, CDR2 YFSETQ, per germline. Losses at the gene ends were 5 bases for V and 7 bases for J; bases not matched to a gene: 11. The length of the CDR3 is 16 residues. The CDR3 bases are TGCGCCAGCAGTTTGCACGGGACAGGGGATGTCGGGGAGCTGTTTTTT. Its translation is CASSLHGTGDVGELFF.

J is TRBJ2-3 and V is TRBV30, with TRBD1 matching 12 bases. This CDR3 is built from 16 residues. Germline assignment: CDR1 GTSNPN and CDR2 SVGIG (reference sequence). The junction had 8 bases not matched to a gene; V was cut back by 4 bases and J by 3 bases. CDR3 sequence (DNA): TGTGCCTGGACCGGGACAGGGGGCAGGTGGACAGATACGCAGTATTTT. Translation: CAWTGTGGRWTDTQYF.

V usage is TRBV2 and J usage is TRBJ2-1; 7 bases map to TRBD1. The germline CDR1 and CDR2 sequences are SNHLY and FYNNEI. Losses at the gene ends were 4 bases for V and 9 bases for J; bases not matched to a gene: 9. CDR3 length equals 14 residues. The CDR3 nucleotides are TGTGCCAGCAGTGGGGACAGTAATTCGGTTGAGCAGTTCTTC. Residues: CASSGDSNSVEQFF.

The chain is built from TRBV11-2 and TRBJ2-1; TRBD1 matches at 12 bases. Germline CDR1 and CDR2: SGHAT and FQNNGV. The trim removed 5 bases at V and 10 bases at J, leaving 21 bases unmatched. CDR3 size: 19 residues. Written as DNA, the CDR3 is TGTGCCAGCAGCCCAATAAGACTTACCGGGACAGGGGGCCGGTGGGAGCAGTTCTTC. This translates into CASSPIRLTGTGGRWEQFF.

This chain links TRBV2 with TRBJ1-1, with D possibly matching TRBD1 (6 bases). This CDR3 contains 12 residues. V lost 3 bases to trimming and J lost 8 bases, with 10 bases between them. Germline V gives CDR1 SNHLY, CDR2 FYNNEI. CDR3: CASSEGGREAFF. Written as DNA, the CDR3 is TGTGCCAGCAGTGAGGGGGGGCGCGAAGCTTTCTTT.

CDR3 protein: CASSPLGGAFGYTF. The CDR3 bases are TGTGCCAGCAGCCCCCTTGGAGGGGCATTTGGCTACACCTTC. The chain carries TRBV7-9 and TRBJ1-2; D might be TRBD1 (5 bases). CDR3 length: 14 amino acids. The V and J ends lost 5 bases and 7 bases respectively, with 17 bases between them. CDR1 is SEHNR and CDR2 is FQNEAQ in the germline V gene (reference sequence).

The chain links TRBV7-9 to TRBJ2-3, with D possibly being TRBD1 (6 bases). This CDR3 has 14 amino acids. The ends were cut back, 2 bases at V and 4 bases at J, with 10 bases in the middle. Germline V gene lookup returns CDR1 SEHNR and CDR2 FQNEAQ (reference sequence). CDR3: CASSLPRGPDTQYF. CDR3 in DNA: TGTGCCAGCAGCTTACCCAGGGGCCCAGATACGCAGTATTTT.

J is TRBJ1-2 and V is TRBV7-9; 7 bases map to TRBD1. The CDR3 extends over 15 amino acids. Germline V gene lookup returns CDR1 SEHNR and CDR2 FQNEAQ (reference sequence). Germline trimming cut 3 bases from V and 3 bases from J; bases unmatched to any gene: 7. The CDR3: CASSFYSGGYYGYTF. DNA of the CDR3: TGTGCCAGCAGCTTTTACTCAGGGGGTTACTATGGCTACACCTTC.

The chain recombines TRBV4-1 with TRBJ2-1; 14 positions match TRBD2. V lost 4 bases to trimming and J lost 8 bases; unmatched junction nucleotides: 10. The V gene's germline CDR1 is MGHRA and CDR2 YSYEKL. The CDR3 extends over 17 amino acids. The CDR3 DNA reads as TGCGCCAGCAGCCGACTAGCGGGGGGGCCTGTCCTACATGAGCAGTTCTTC. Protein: CASSRLAGGPVLHEQFF.

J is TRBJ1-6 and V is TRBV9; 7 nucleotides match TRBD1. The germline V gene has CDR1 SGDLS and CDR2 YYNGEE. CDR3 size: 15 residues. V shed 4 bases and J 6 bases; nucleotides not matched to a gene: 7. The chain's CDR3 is CASSSRDSGNSPLHF. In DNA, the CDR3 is TGTGCCAGCAGCTCCCGGGACAGCGGTAATTCACCCCTCCACTTT.

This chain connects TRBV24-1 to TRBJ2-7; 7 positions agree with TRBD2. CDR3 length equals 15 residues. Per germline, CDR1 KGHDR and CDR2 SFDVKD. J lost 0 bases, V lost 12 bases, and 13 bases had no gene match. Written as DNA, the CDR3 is TGTGCCGTTACAGGTTGGCGGGGGAGCTCCTACGAGCAGTACTTC. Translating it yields CAVTGWRGSSYEQYF.

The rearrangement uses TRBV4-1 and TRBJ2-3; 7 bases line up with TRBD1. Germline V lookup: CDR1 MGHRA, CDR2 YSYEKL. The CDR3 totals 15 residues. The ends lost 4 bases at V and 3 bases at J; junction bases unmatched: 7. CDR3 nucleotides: TGCGCCAGCAGCCCCCGGGACAGCGTAACAGATACGCAGTATTTT. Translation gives CASSPRDSVTDTQYF.

CDR3 residues: CASSLMTGTGQGGEQYF. Written as DNA, the CDR3 is TGTGCCAGCAGCTTGATGACCGGGACTGGCCAGGGCGGCGAGCAGTACTTC. The J gene is TRBJ2-7, the V gene TRBV5-5; the D gene is possibly TRBD2 (6 bases). V shed 1 base and J shed 6 bases, with 23 bases lying between them. The V gene's germline CDR1 is SGHKS and CDR2 YYEKEE (reference sequence). The CDR3 runs 17 residues.

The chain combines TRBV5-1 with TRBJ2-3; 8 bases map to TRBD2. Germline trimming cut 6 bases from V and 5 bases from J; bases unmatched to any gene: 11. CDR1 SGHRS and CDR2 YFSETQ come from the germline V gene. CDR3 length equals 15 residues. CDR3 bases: TGCGCCAGCACCTCCCAGCGGGGGAGACTAGATACGCAGTATTTT. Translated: CASTSQRGRLDTQYF. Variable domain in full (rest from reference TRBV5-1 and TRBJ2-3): KAGVTQTPRYLIKTRGQQVTLSCSPISGHRSVSWYQQTPGQGLQFLFEYFSETQRNKGNFPGRFSGRQFSNSRSEMNVSTLELGDSALYLCASTSQRGRLDTQYFGPGTRLTVL.

The CDR3 nucleotides are TGCGCCAGCAGCCATACCAGAGGTGCAACTAATGAAAAACTGTTTTTT. This gives the protein CASSHTRGATNEKLFF. The rearrangement uses TRBV4-1 and TRBJ1-4; D is ambiguous. The germline V and J ends were trimmed by 3 bases and 0 bases, with 11 bases remaining between them. Per the germline V gene, CDR1 is MGHRA and CDR2 is YSYEKL. This CDR3 has 16 amino acids.

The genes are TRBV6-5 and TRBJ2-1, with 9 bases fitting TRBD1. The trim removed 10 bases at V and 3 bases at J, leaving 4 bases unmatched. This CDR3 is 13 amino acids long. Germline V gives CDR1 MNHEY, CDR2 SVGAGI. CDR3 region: CATRTGDYNEQFF. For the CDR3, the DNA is TGTGCCACCCGGACAGGGGACTACAATGAGCAGTTCTTC.

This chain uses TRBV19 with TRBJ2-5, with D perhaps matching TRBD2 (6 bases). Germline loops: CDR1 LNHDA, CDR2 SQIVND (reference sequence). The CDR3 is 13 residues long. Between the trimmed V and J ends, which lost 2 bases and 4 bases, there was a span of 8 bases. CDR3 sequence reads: CASSIPGVETQYF. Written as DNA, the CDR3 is TGTGCCAGTAGTATACCGGGAGTAGAGACCCAGTACTTC.

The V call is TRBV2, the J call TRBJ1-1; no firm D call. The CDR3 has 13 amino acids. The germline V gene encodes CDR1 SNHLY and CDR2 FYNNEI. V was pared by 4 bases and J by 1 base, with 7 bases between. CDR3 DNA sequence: TGTGCCAGCAGTGGAAGCGGGAACACTGAAGCTTTCTTT. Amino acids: CASSGSGNTEAFF. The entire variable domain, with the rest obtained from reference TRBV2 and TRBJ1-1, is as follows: EPEVTQTPSHQVTQMGQEVILRCVPISNHLYFYWYRQILGQKVEFLVSFYNNEISEKSEIFDDQFSVERPDGSNFTLKIRSTKLEDSAMYFCASSGSGNTEAFFGQGTRLTVV.

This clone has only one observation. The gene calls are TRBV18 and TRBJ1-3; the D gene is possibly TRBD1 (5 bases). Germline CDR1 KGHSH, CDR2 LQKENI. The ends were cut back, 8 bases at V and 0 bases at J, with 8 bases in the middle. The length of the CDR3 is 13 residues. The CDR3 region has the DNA TGTGCCAGCGTCGACAGCTCTGGAAACACCATATATTTT. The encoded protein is CASVDSSGNTIYF.

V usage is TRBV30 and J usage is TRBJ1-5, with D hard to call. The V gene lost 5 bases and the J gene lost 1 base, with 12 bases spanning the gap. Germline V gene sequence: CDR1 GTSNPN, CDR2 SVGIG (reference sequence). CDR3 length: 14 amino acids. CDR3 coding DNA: TGTGCCTGGGGTGGGCAGGCAAGCAATCAGCCCCAGCATTTT. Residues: CAWGGQASNQPQHF.

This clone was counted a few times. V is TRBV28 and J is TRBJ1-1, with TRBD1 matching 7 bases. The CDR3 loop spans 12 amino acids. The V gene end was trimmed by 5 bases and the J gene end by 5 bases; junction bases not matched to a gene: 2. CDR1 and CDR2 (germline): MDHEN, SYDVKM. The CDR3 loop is CASSTDRTEAFF. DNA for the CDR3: TGTGCCAGCAGTACGGACAGGACTGAAGCTTTCTTT.

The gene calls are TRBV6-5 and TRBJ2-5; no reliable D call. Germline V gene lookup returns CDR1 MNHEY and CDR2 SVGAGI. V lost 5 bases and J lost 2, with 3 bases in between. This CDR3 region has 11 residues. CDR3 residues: CASSPQETQYF. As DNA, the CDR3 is TGTGCCAGCAGTCCTCAAGAGACCCAGTACTTC.